Below, 29 T cell receptor beta chains from the same sample are listed, as sequenced in a study of STAT3 mutations in large granular lymphocyte leukemia. Some clones are missing from TCRdb's copy, which holds only in-frame ones; the method was immunoSEQ multiplex PCR. The table includes tens of thousands of clones, about 90% detected once. The antigens of these receptors remain unknown. Study-wide results and caveats: Every T-cell large granular lymphocyte leukemia patient had at least one immunodominant TCR beta clonotype.

The material sequenced was peripheral blood mononuclear cells. The source of these receptors is a man aged 55 to 70 with T-cell large granular lymphocyte leukemia. Some clones in this sample may be carry-over from other donors' samples.

The chain is built from TRBV9 and TRBJ2-7, with 9 bases fitting TRBD2. Germline CDR1 and CDR2: SGDLS and YYNGEE. With V trimmed by 3 bases and J by 3 bases, 4 bases remained unmatched. The CDR3 is 14 amino acids. The DNA of the CDR3 is TGTGCCAGCAGCGGAGGGCGGGAGGGCTACGAGCAGTACTTC. Its protein product is CASSGGREGYEQYF.

The chain links TRBV5-1 to TRBJ2-1; D unclear. CDR3 length: 14 residues. V shed 7 bases and J shed 0 bases, with 11 bases lying between them. In germline, CDR1 is SGHRS, CDR2 YFSETQ. Here the CDR3 reads CASGLSSSYNEQFF. DNA of the CDR3: TGCGCCAGCGGGCTTTCGAGCTCCTACAATGAGCAGTTCTTC. Full variable domain (remainder filled in from reference TRBV5-1 and TRBJ2-1): KAGVTQTPRYLIKTRGQQVTLSCSPISGHRSVSWYQQTPGQGLQFLFEYFSETQRNKGNFPGRFSGRQFSNSRSEMNVSTLELGDSALYLCASGLSSSYNEQFFGPGTRLTVL.

This clone was detected a few times. The genes are TRBV5-5 and TRBJ1-6; D ambiguous. Germline CDR1 is SGHKS and CDR2 is YYEKEE (reference sequence). Trimming stripped 5 bases from V and 8 bases from J, with 17 bases between. The CDR3 sequence is 15 residues long. The CDR3: CASSSSGSRDSPLHF. The CDR3 bases are TGTGCCAGCAGTTCCTCGGGCTCGAGGGATTCACCCCTCCACTTT.

CDR3: CASSFPIVGEQYF. In nucleotides, the CDR3 is TGCGCCAGCAGCTTCCCAATCGTAGGCGAGCAGTACTTC. V and J are TRBV5-1 and TRBJ2-7; D call uncertain. The CDR3 extends over 13 amino acids. V was clipped by 2 bases and J by 6 bases, with 12 bases between them. From germline, CDR1 is SGHRS and CDR2 YFSETQ.

The genes are TRBV14 and TRBJ1-2; D gene ambiguous. CDR1 is SGHDN, CDR2 FVKESK, per germline. CDR3 length equals 12 residues. V gave up 3 bases and J gave up 2 bases, with 4 bases separating them. CDR3 sequence reads: CASSQGNYGYTF. Written as DNA, the CDR3 is TGTGCCAGCAGCCAGGGCAACTATGGCTACACCTTC.

J is TRBJ1-1 and V is TRBV7-2; TRBD1 might be the D (5 bases). The V end lost 2 bases, the J end lost 4 bases, and 11 bases lay between the germline ends. The CDR3 covers 14 residues. The germline V gene encodes CDR1 SGHTA and CDR2 FQGNSA. CDR3 sequence: CASSLTGPFTEAFF. The CDR3 DNA sequence: TGTGCCAGCAGCTTAACGGGACCTTTCACTGAAGCTTTCTTT.

The V and J genes are TRBV7-9 and TRBJ2-7, with D unclear. This CDR3 has 12 amino acids. V was cut by 8 bases and J by 2 bases, with 10 bases left in between. Germline V gives CDR1 SEHNR, CDR2 FQNEAQ (reference sequence). Here the CDR3 reads CASVGYPYEQYF. As DNA, the CDR3 is TGTGCCAGCGTGGGCTACCCCTACGAGCAGTACTTC.

For the CDR3, the DNA is TGTGCCAGCTCACCAGTTACGGGGGAAGCCTACGAGCAGTACTTC. It codes for CASSPVTGEAYEQYF. J is TRBJ2-7 and V is TRBV18; D might be TRBD2 (6 bases). The length of the CDR3 is 15 residues. Between the trimmed V and J ends, which lost 2 bases and 2 bases, there was a span of 13 bases. The germline V gene has CDR1 KGHSH and CDR2 LQKENI.

In its sample, this clone was seen once. The V gene is TRBV30, the J gene TRBJ2-7; 10 nucleotides match TRBD1. The V gene end was trimmed by 4 bases and the J gene end by 3 bases; junction bases not matched to a gene: 6. This CDR3 spans 14 amino acids. The germline V gene has CDR1 GTSNPN and CDR2 SVGIG (reference sequence). CDR3 amino acids: CAWTGTGVLYEQYF. Written as DNA, the CDR3 is TGTGCCTGGACAGGGACAGGGGTTCTCTACGAGCAGTACTTC.

The chain employs TRBV5-6 and TRBJ1-1, with D perhaps matching TRBD1 (6 bases). Germline V gene data show CDR1 as SGHDT and CDR2 as YYEEEE. Trimming pared 0 bases from V and 5 bases from J, leaving 11 bases between. This CDR3 has 14 residues. The CDR3 DNA follows: TGTGCCAGCAGCTTGGACAGGGCTGGGACTGAAGCTTTCTTT. Its translation: CASSLDRAGTEAFF. Combining the CDR3 with reference TRBV5-6 and TRBJ1-1 gives the whole variable domain DAGVTQSPTHLIKTRGQQVTLRCSPKSGHDTVSWYQQALGQGPQFIFQYYEEEERQRGNFPDRFSGHQFPNYSSELNVNALLLGDSALYLCASSLDRAGTEAFFGQGTRLTVV.

The chain joins TRBV11-3 to TRBJ2-3; TRBD2 matches at 8 bases. Germline CDR1 is SGHNT and CDR2 is YENEEA. Losses at the gene ends were 3 bases for V and 4 bases for J; bases not matched to a gene: 3. The length of the CDR3 is 14 residues. The CDR3 DNA reads as TGTGCCAGCAGCTTGGGGACTAGTTCAGATACGCAGTATTTT. It encodes CASSLGTSSDTQYF.

The chain links TRBV15 to TRBJ2-2, with D perhaps matching TRBD2 (6 bases). Trimming took 8 bases from V and 5 from J, leaving 18 bases between them. This CDR3 spans 15 amino acids. The germline CDR1 and CDR2 sequences are LNHNV and YYDKDF (reference sequence). CDR3 nucleotide sequence: TGTGCCACCGGGTCGCTAGCGCATAGTACCGGGGAGCTGTTTTTT. Amino acid sequence: CATGSLAHSTGELFF.

The chain combines TRBV10-2 with TRBJ2-4, with TRBD2 identical over 14 bases. J was trimmed by 3 bases and V by 3 bases; bases with no gene match: 10. Germline lookup yields CDR1 WSHSY and CDR2 SAAADI. The CDR3 is made up of 19 amino acids. The CDR3 here is CASSDPGLAGGGSKNIQYF. The CDR3 bases are TGCGCCAGCAGTGACCCCGGACTAGCGGGAGGAGGTAGCAAAAACATTCAGTACTTC.

This chain uses TRBV7-8 with TRBJ2-3, with D uncertain. The CDR3 extends over 13 amino acids. Per the germline V gene, CDR1 is SGHVS and CDR2 is FQNEAQ. V dropped 0 bases and J dropped 7 bases, with 8 bases sitting between them. DNA of the CDR3: TGTGCCAGCAGCTTAGCACGGAAAAATACGCAGTATTTT. Translation: CASSLARKNTQYF. Variable domain in full (rest from reference TRBV7-8 and TRBJ2-3): GAGVSQSPRYKVAKRGQDVALRCDPISGHVSLFWYQQALGQGPEFLTYFQNEAQLDKSGLPSDRFFAERPEGSVSTLKIQRTQQEDSAVYLCASSLARKNTQYFGPGTRLTVL.

This clone was seen once. The chain couples TRBV7-2 to TRBJ2-5; 8 nucleotides match TRBD2. V lost 5 bases to trimming and J lost 1 base; unmatched junction nucleotides: 9. From germline, CDR1 is SGHTA and CDR2 FQGNSA. The CDR3 totals 16 residues. This chain's CDR3 is CASSHSTTSGQETQYF. CDR3 in DNA: TGTGCCAGCAGCCACTCCACCACTAGCGGCCAAGAGACCCAGTACTTC.

The chain is built from TRBV18 and TRBJ1-1; D unresolved. The germline gives CDR1 KGHSH, CDR2 LQKENI. The CDR3 has 16 amino acids. Trimming took off 1 base at V and 1 base at J, with 13 bases between the two ends. The CDR3 nucleotides read TGTGCCAGCTCACCACTTGAAAGGGCGGCGAACACTGAAGCTTTCTTT. Translated, it gives CASSPLERAANTEAFF. Full variable domain (rest looked up from reference TRBV18 and TRBJ1-1): NAGVMQNPRHLVRRRGQEARLRCSPMKGHSHVYWYRQLPEEGLKFMVYLQKENIIDESGMPKERFSAEFPKEGPSILRIQQVVRGDSAAYFCASSPLERAANTEAFFGQGTRLTVV.

The rearrangement joins TRBV18 to TRBJ2-6; 7 nucleotides align to TRBD2. CDR1 is KGHSH, CDR2 LQKENI, per germline. Germline trimming cut 3 bases from V and 0 bases from J; bases unmatched to any gene: 5. CDR3 length: 17 residues. Here the CDR3 DNA reads TGTGCCAGCTCACCGGCGGGAGTTATCTCTGGGGCCAACGTCCTGACTTTC. Translation: CASSPAGVISGANVLTF.

This clone was seen only once. This chain connects TRBV30 to TRBJ2-7; 10 bases are shared with TRBD1. The CDR3 contains 15 residues. The V and J ends lost 3 bases and 6 bases, in that order; junction bases with no gene match: 11. Per germline, CDR1 GTSNPN and CDR2 SVGIG (reference sequence). This CDR3 is CAWSLGGTGVGEQYF. The CDR3 nucleotides read TGTGCCTGGAGCCTCGGAGGGACAGGGGTAGGCGAGCAGTACTTC.

The chain joins TRBV5-6 to TRBJ2-3, with 7 bases lining up with TRBD2. Germline loops: CDR1 SGHDT, CDR2 YYEEEE. The ends lost 0 bases at V and 8 bases at J; junction bases unmatched: 9. The CDR3 totals 15 residues. Here the CDR3 DNA reads TGTGCCAGCAGCTTGGGCCCGTCTAGCGGTAGTACGCAGTATTTT. It translates to CASSLGPSSGSTQYF.

The sample holds one count of this clone. This chain joins TRBV18 and TRBJ2-2; D possibly corresponds to TRBD2 (6 bases). The ends were cut back, 1 base at V and 6 bases at J, with 15 bases in the middle. Germline V gives CDR1 KGHSH, CDR2 LQKENI. CDR3 size: 16 residues. This CDR3 is CASSPLRLDLSGELFF. The CDR3, as DNA: TGTGCCAGCTCACCACTTAGACTAGATCTGTCCGGGGAGCTGTTTTTT.

J is TRBJ1-4 and V is TRBV5-1; D perhaps matches TRBD1 (6 bases). There are 13 residues in the CDR3. V was shortened by 0 bases and J by 13 bases, with 13 bases between the two germline ends. Germline-derived CDR1 and CDR2 are SGHRS and YFSETQ. CDR3 in DNA: TGCGCCAGCAGCTTGGAAGGGGGACTAAGACTGTTTTTT. It codes for CASSLEGGLRLFF. Supplemented by reference TRBV5-1 and TRBJ1-4, the full variable domain reads KAGVTQTPRYLIKTRGQQVTLSCSPISGHRSVSWYQQTPGQGLQFLFEYFSETQRNKGNFPGRFSGRQFSNSRSEMNVSTLELGDSALYLCASSLEGGLRLFFGSGTQLSVL.

This chain joins TRBV14 and TRBJ1-1; D may be TRBD1 (5 bases). V lost 4 bases and J lost 0, with 12 bases in between. CDR1 SGHDN and CDR2 FVKESK come from the germline V gene. There are 15 residues in the CDR3. CDR3 loop: CASSPAGTVNTEAFF. The DNA of the CDR3 is TGTGCCAGCAGCCCTGCCGGGACGGTGAACACTGAAGCTTTCTTT. The complete variable domain, with remaining parts taken from reference TRBV14 and TRBJ1-1, reads EAGVTQFPSHSVIEKGQTVTLRCDPISGHDNLYWYRRVMGKEIKFLLHFVKESKQDESGMPNNRFLAERTGGTYSTLKVQPAELEDSGVYFCASSPAGTVNTEAFFGQGTRLTVV.

V usage is TRBV4-3 and J usage is TRBJ2-5; TRBD1 aligns across 10 bases. The CDR3 extends over 16 amino acids. The germline V gene encodes CDR1 LGHNA and CDR2 YSLEER. V was clipped by 2 bases and J by 5 bases; unmatched bases: 8. CDR3 region: CASSQTGQGFFETQYF. In nucleotides, the CDR3 is TGCGCCAGCAGCCAAACGGGACAGGGGTTCTTTGAGACCCAGTACTTC.

The chain joins TRBV9 to TRBJ2-3, with D perhaps given as TRBD1 or TRBD2 (7 bases each). Germline V gene data show CDR1 as SGDLS and CDR2 as YYNGEE. Trimming removed 4 bases at V and 1 base at J, with 13 bases between. CDR3 length equals 15 residues. The CDR3 DNA reads as TGTGCCAGCAGCCCAGGGGGGGGTGGCACAGATACGCAGTATTTT. Its translation is CASSPGGGGTDTQYF.

The table lists this clone with a few counts. V usage is TRBV27 and J usage is TRBJ2-6; either TRBD1 or TRBD2 may fit D (5 bases each). Trimming took 5 bases from V and 3 from J, leaving 8 bases between them. Germline V gene sequence: CDR1 MNHEY, CDR2 SMNVEV (reference sequence). The CDR3 runs 14 residues. CDR3 loop: CASSPGRGANVLTF. CDR3 nucleotides: TGTGCCAGCAGTCCGGGGCGTGGGGCCAACGTCCTGACTTTC.

This chain uses TRBV7-2 with TRBJ2-2, with TRBD1 matching over 8 bases. The length of the CDR3 is 14 residues. Germline CDR1 SGHTA, CDR2 FQGNSA. Trimming took 5 bases from V and 7 from J; bases not matched to a gene: 6. This CDR3 is CASSRQGAGGELFF. The CDR3 nucleotides are TGTGCCAGCAGCCGTCAGGGGGCAGGCGGGGAGCTGTTTTTT.

This chain links TRBV5-1 with TRBJ1-2; TRBD1 agrees at 7 bases. This CDR3 region has 14 residues. The V gene's germline CDR1 is SGHRS and CDR2 YFSETQ. V gave up 4 bases and J gave up 4 bases; unmatched junction bases: 7. CDR3 in amino acids: CASSLAGQTYGYTF. The CDR3 nucleotides read TGCGCCAGCAGCCTGGCGGGACAGACCTATGGCTACACCTTC.

This clone has more than one count but fewer than ten. The chain couples TRBV4-2 to TRBJ2-7, with D unclear. The CDR3 is 16 amino acids. The germline CDR1 and CDR2 sequences are LGHNA and YNFKEQ. Trimming cost V 0 bases and J 2 bases, with 14 bases left between them. The chain's CDR3 is CASSQDVVSSPYEQYF. In DNA, the CDR3 is TGTGCCAGCAGCCAAGATGTGGTATCGTCCCCCTACGAGCAGTACTTC.

This chain connects TRBV5-1 to TRBJ2-7, with 10 positions matching TRBD2. V lost 4 bases and J lost 0; bases outside the gene matches: 10. Per the germline V gene, CDR1 is SGHRS and CDR2 is YFSETQ. The length of the CDR3 is 17 residues. CDR3 loop: CASSHGLAELSSYEQYF. In DNA form, the CDR3 reads TGCGCCAGCAGCCATGGACTAGCGGAGCTCAGCTCCTACGAGCAGTACTTC.